This T cell receptor (beta chain) came from a study of cytomegalovirus exposure and HLA in healthy donors. Comments on this clone: Antigen specificity is unknown.

60 Vbeta and 13 Jbeta primers were used in PCR. The method was immunoSEQ multiplex PCR; TCRdb's version includes in-frame clones alone and lacks a portion of them. The sample includes fewer than 70,000 clones, around 74% seen only once; the top ten take 11%. Overall study findings and caveats: Reports indicate that TCR beta sequences accurately predicted the HLA-A and HLA-B alleles of most subjects.

This CDR3 comprises 13 residues. V dropped 3 bases and J dropped 4 bases, with 9 bases sitting between them. The germline CDR1 and CDR2 sequences are WNHNN and SYGVQD (reference sequence). The receptor comes from a woman aged 55-75 years in good health and CMV-seropositive. This chain connects TRBV10-1 to TRBJ2-5; D not certain. Sequenced: PBMCs. The CDR3 reads CASSEGSRETQYF. Written as DNA, the CDR3 is TGCGCCAGCAGTGAAGGTAGCCGAGAGACCCAGTACTTC.